The next 15 T cell receptor beta chains were all read from a single sample in a study of blood T cell repertoires in COVID-19. Data came from immunoSEQ multiplex PCR; TCRdb stores just in-frame clones and leaves some out. The data show 200,000 to 250,000 clones, with 83% seen just once and 4.8% held by the top ten. Input material: PBMCs or T cells enriched from blood (not recorded which). Receptors were obtained from a woman in her 50s who had been exposed to COVID-19.

The rearrangement links TRBV28 to TRBJ1-2, with D possibly TRBD1 on 5 matching bases. Between the trimmed V and J ends, which lost 10 bases and 4 bases, there was a span of 13 bases. Germline V gives CDR1 MDHEN, CDR2 SYDVKM. The CDR3 runs to 12 residues. CDR3: CAIPGYPYGYTF. In nucleotides, the CDR3 is TGTGCCATTCCAGGGTACCCCTATGGCTACACCTTC.

V usage is TRBV12-3 or TRBV12-4 and J usage is TRBJ2-7, with TRBD1 matching 7 bases. V was clipped by 5 bases and J by 4 bases; unmatched bases: 2. This CDR3 is built from 12 residues. CDR3 coding DNA: TGTGCCAGCAGTGAGACAGGGTACGAGCAGTACTTC. Encoded protein: CASSETGYEQYF.

The V call is TRBV11-2, the J call TRBJ2-6; tentative D call: TRBD1 (6 bases). CDR1 SGHAT and CDR2 FQNNGV come from the germline V gene. Trimming took off 4 bases at V and 4 bases at J, with 11 bases between the two ends. This CDR3 region has 15 residues. In DNA, the CDR3 is TGTGCCAGCAGCTCACAGGGTTCCGGGGCCAACGTCCTGACTTTC. As protein: CASSSQGSGANVLTF. The full variable domain, rest sourced from reference TRBV11-2 and TRBJ2-6, is EAGVAQSPRYKIIEKRQSVAFWCNPISGHATLYWYQQILGQGPKLLIQFQNNGVVDDSQLPKDRFSAERLKGVDSTLKIQPAKLEDSAVYLCASSSQGSGANVLTFGAGSRLTVL.

V gene TRBV20-1 combines with J gene TRBJ2-3; D unresolved. Germline V gene sequence: CDR1 DFQATT, CDR2 SNEGSKA (reference sequence). Trimming took 3 bases from V and 0 from J, leaving 16 bases between them. CDR3 length: 16 amino acids. The DNA for the CDR3 is TGCAGTGCTAGTGGGGTACGAGGCCGTAGCACAGATACGCAGTATTTT. Translating gives CSASGVRGRSTDTQYF.

The chain has TRBV15 and TRBJ2-4, with a tentative D call TRBD1 (5 bases). Germline CDR1 reads LNHNV; CDR2 reads YYDKDF (reference sequence). The CDR3 totals 16 residues. With 1 base removed from V and 1 base from J, the gap between germline ends came to 11 bases. The DNA for the CDR3 is TGTGCCACCAGCAGAGTAAGTGGGGCGGCCAAAAACATTCAGTACTTC. Protein sequence: CATSRVSGAAKNIQYF.

This clone has more than one count but fewer than ten. The DNA of the CDR3 is TGCAGCGTTCCGACAGGGACGAGGGCCGGGGAGCTGTTTTTT. Translation gives CSVPTGTRAGELFF. The chain links TRBV29-1 to TRBJ2-2; 7 bases map to TRBD1. This CDR3 contains 14 residues. In germline, CDR1 is SQVTM, CDR2 ANQGSEA. V was clipped by 5 bases and J by 6 bases; unmatched bases: 9.

The chain is built from TRBV4-3 and TRBJ1-2, with D unresolved. The germline gives CDR1 LGHNA, CDR2 YSLEER. The CDR3 consists of 14 residues. V lost 0 bases, J lost 7 bases, and 12 bases lay in between. CDR3 DNA sequence: TGCGCCAGCAGCCAAGAAAGAGGGAGACCTGGCTACACCTTC. Translation gives CASSQERGRPGYTF.

This chain connects TRBV4-3 to TRBJ2-1, with 8 positions matching TRBD2. The V gene end was trimmed by 0 bases and the J gene end by 7 bases; junction bases not matched to a gene: 5. Looked up from germline, CDR1 is LGHNA and CDR2 is YSLEER. The CDR3 runs 15 residues. The CDR3 bases are TGCGCCAGCAGCCAAGACCGGGGGGGTGGGAATGAGCAGTTCTTC. This encodes CASSQDRGGGNEQFF.

V usage is TRBV19 and J usage is TRBJ1-2; D ambiguous. Germline loops: CDR1 LNHDA, CDR2 SQIVND (reference sequence). Trimming stripped 3 bases from V and 7 bases from J, with 9 bases between. The length of the CDR3 is 12 residues. CDR3 in amino acids: CASSINRRGYTF. The CDR3 region has the DNA TGTGCCAGTAGTATTAACAGACGTGGCTACACCTTC.

This clone was counted once. This sequence joins TRBV19 and TRBJ1-6, with TRBD1 as a possible D gene (5 bases). This CDR3 has 13 residues. Trimming took 7 bases from V and 7 from J, leaving 11 bases between them. Germline CDR1 and CDR2: LNHDA and SQIVND (reference sequence). This chain's CDR3 is CASTPQDNSPLHF. CDR3 coding DNA: TGTGCCAGTACCCCACAGGACAATTCACCCCTCCACTTT.

The chain carries TRBV11-2 and TRBJ2-1; possibly TRBD2 for D (5 bases). V was pared by 5 bases and J by 4 bases, with 18 bases between. CDR1 is SGHAT, CDR2 FQNNGV, per germline. The CDR3 runs 16 residues. The CDR3 protein is CASSPGVALRYNEQFF. The DNA of the CDR3 is TGTGCCAGCAGCCCCGGGGTCGCATTGAGGTACAATGAGCAGTTCTTC.

This chain uses TRBV30 with TRBJ1-1; TRBD1 might be the D (5 bases). V was trimmed by 5 bases and J by 1 base, leaving 11 bases between them. The germline V gene encodes CDR1 GTSNPN and CDR2 SVGIG (reference sequence). CDR3 length equals 13 residues. CDR3 bases: TGTGCCTGGGCCGACAGATCGAACACTGAAGCTTTCTTT. Residues: CAWADRSNTEAFF.

This rearrangement joins TRBV5-1 to TRBJ1-2; D is possibly TRBD1 (6 bases). The germline CDR1 and CDR2 sequences are SGHRS and YFSETQ. Between the trimmed V and J ends, which lost 0 bases and 5 bases, there was a span of 14 bases. The CDR3 covers 15 residues. CDR3 sequence: CASSLDRGARYGYTF. The CDR3 nucleotides read TGCGCCAGCAGCTTGGACCGGGGGGCTAGGTATGGCTACACCTTC.

This chain uses TRBV15 with TRBJ2-1, with TRBD2 matching over 15 bases. V trimming: 4 bases; J trimming: 1 base; junction bases outside the gene matches: 5. This CDR3 region has 18 residues. The germline V gene has CDR1 LNHNV and CDR2 YYDKDF (reference sequence). The CDR3 DNA reads TGTGCCACCAGCACCCCGGGACTAGCGGGGGGATCCTACAATGAGCAGTTCTTC. It encodes CATSTPGLAGGSYNEQFF.

This chain joins TRBV28 and TRBJ1-5, with D possibly matching TRBD1 (6 bases). CDR1 is MDHEN, CDR2 SYDVKM, per germline. Between the trimmed V and J ends, which lost 4 bases and 9 bases, there was a span of 16 bases. The CDR3 loop spans 14 amino acids. CDR3 in DNA: TGTGCCAGCAGTTCCGCGGGGGGCCTAGGGCCCCAGCATTTT. Translated: CASSSAGGLGPQHF.